One and the same sample provided the 25 T cell receptor beta chains below, sequenced in a study of response to subunit inactivated influenza vaccine. MiXCR was run by TCRdb on the RT-PCR reads, yielding one entry per CDR3 protein. The sample lists about 480,000 distinct CDR3 sequences; around 25% were seen once. The input for sequencing was CD4+ T cells sorted from PBMCs, taken around 5 days after vaccination. Receptors were obtained from a man between 50 and 59 years old who received an inactivated influenza vaccine.

The chain carries TRBV20-1 and TRBJ2-5; 9 nucleotides agree with TRBD2. Per the germline V gene, CDR1 is DFQATT and CDR2 is SNEGSKA (reference sequence). V lost 3 bases, J lost 2 bases, and 10 bases stayed unmatched. The CDR3 runs to 16 residues. Written as DNA, the CDR3 is TGCAGTGCTAGTCAAGGTAGCGGGAGAAATCAAGAGACCCAGTACTTC. It translates to CSASQGSGRNQETQYF.

This clonotype was picked up a small number of times. The chain carries TRBV4-2 and TRBJ1-5; a possible D gene is TRBD1 (5 bases). CDR1 is LGHNA, CDR2 YNFKEQ, per germline. V lost 0 bases to trimming and J lost 6 bases, with 12 bases between them. The CDR3 totals 15 residues. The CDR3 bases are TGTGCCAGCAGCCAAGAAAGCAGGGAGTCTCAGCCCCAGCATTTT. Amino acid sequence: CASSQESRESQPQHF.

The chain joins TRBV29-1 to TRBJ2-7; 7 bases match TRBD2. CDR1 and CDR2 from the germline V gene are SQVTM and ANQGSEA. The V and J ends lost 6 bases and 9 bases, in that order; junction bases with no gene match: 14. The CDR3 is made up of 13 amino acids. The CDR3 loop reads CSVLQTSTGGQYF. The CDR3 bases are TGCAGCGTCCTCCAGACTAGCACGGGTGGGCAGTACTTC.

This clonotype was seen ten or more times. V and J are TRBV29-1 and TRBJ2-5, with a tentative D call TRBD1 (7 bases). V was cut by 4 bases and J by 4 bases, with 13 bases left in between. The CDR3 has 13 amino acids. Per the germline V gene, CDR1 is SQVTM and CDR2 is ANQGSEA. In DNA form, the CDR3 reads TGCAGCGTTGTGGGGCAGGGGGGAGAGACCCAGTACTTC. It is translated as CSVVGQGGETQYF.

The chain uses TRBV20-1 and TRBJ2-1; D is undetermined. There are 12 residues in the CDR3. Germline CDR1 reads DFQATT; CDR2 reads SNEGSKA (reference sequence). V lost 7 bases to trimming and J lost 5 bases, with 12 bases between them. CDR3 sequence (DNA): TGCAGTGTAAAGGGTCTGAACAATGAGCAGTTCTTC. Its protein product is CSVKGLNNEQFF.

This rearrangement joins TRBV20-1 to TRBJ2-7, with 9 bases matching TRBD2. CDR1 DFQATT and CDR2 SNEGSKA come from the germline V gene (reference sequence). This CDR3 spans 16 amino acids. V was clipped by 3 bases and J by 1 base; unmatched bases: 10. The CDR3 region is CSASGTYSGGSYEQYF. The DNA for the CDR3 is TGCAGTGCTAGTGGGACTTATAGCGGGGGTTCCTACGAGCAGTACTTC.

This clonotype was counted only a few times. The chain joins TRBV15 to TRBJ2-7; 7 bases map to TRBD1. The CDR3 runs to 15 residues. Trimming removed 1 base from V and 5 bases from J; junction bases left unmatched: 8. Germline CDR1 LNHNV, CDR2 YYDKDF (reference sequence). CDR3 nucleotides: TGTGCCACCAGCAGAGGCGGTAGGGGGCTAGACGAGCAGTACTTC. It translates to CATSRGGRGLDEQYF.

This clonotype was seen a few times. The chain recombines TRBV9 with TRBJ2-1; TRBD2 might be the D (5 bases). V shed 4 bases and J shed 10 bases, with 9 bases lying between them. The CDR3 is made up of 11 amino acids. Germline V lookup: CDR1 SGDLS, CDR2 YYNGEE. CDR3 nucleotides: TGTGCCAGCAGCCCGGGGTCGGAGCAGTTCTTC. Residues: CASSPGSEQFF.

This clonotype appeared many times. The chain couples TRBV20-1 to TRBJ1-5; tentative D call: TRBD1 (5 bases). Germline loops: CDR1 DFQATT, CDR2 SNEGSKA (reference sequence). V was pared by 3 bases and J by 0 bases, with 9 bases between. The CDR3 has 14 amino acids. The CDR3 nucleotides are TGCAGTGCTAGTGATGGGGGTAGCAATCAGCCCCAGCATTTT. This gives the protein CSASDGGSNQPQHF.

The chain employs TRBV10-3 and TRBJ1-6; D possibly corresponds to TRBD1 (5 bases). V lost 8 bases to trimming and J lost 6 bases, with 14 bases between them. The germline V gene encodes CDR1 ENHRY and CDR2 SYGVKD. The length of the CDR3 is 14 residues. The CDR3 reads CAIGPGSRNSPLHF. DNA of the CDR3: TGTGCCATCGGACCAGGGTCTCGTAATTCACCCCTCCACTTT.

The CDR3 sequence is CASSAGLAVTGELFF. DNA of the CDR3: TGTGCCAGCAGCGCGGGACTAGCGGTCACCGGGGAGCTGTTTTTT. V usage is TRBV6-1 and J usage is TRBJ2-2, with TRBD2 identical over 11 bases. This CDR3 comprises 15 residues. J lost 4 bases, V lost 6 bases, and 4 bases had no gene match. The germline V gene encodes CDR1 MNHNS and CDR2 SASEGT.

The rearrangement joins TRBV6-2 or TRBV6-3 to TRBJ2-7, with D unclear. The CDR3 sequence is 14 residues long. The germline V gene encodes CDR1 MNHEY and CDR2 SVGEGT. V was trimmed by 0 bases and J by 3 bases, leaving 9 bases between them. CDR3: CASSYSILYYEQYF. DNA of the CDR3: TGTGCCAGCAGTTACTCGATTCTATACTACGAGCAGTACTTC.

CDR3 coding DNA: TGTGCCAGCTCGGCGAGGGACAGGAGCACAGATACGCAGTATTTT. It is translated as CASSARDRSTDTQYF. The J gene is TRBJ2-3, the V gene TRBV18; 8 positions match TRBD1. The CDR3 totals 15 residues. From germline, CDR1 is KGHSH and CDR2 LQKENI. V was clipped by 6 bases and J by 0 bases; unmatched bases: 5.

V gene TRBV5-5 combines with J gene TRBJ1-2; no clear D. This CDR3 has 15 amino acids. Trimming removed 4 bases from V and 8 bases from J, with 21 bases in between. CDR1 SGHKS and CDR2 YYEKEE come from the germline V gene (reference sequence). In nucleotides, the CDR3 is TGTGCCAGCAGCGTACGAATTGAACCCGGACTGGGCTACACCTTC. This codes for CASSVRIEPGLGYTF. The full variable domain, with the rest looked up from reference TRBV5-5 and TRBJ1-2, is DAGVTQSPTHLIKTRGQQVTLRCSPISGHKSVSWYQQVLGQGPQFIFQYYEKEERGRGNFPDRFSARQFPNYSSELNVNALLLGDSALYLCASSVRIEPGLGYTFGSGTRLTVV.

CDR3 region: CASSLATRVGYEQYF. The CDR3 DNA reads TGTGCCAGCAGCTTAGCGACCAGGGTGGGCTACGAGCAGTACTTC. V usage is TRBV7-8 and J usage is TRBJ2-7; D possibly corresponds to TRBD1 (5 bases). This CDR3 has 15 residues. Trimming shortened V by 0 bases and J by 3 bases, and 12 bases separated the two germline ends. The V gene's germline CDR1 is SGHVS and CDR2 FQNEAQ.

The chain carries TRBV10-3 and TRBJ2-5; 8 bases are a match to TRBD2. The germline V gene encodes CDR1 ENHRY and CDR2 SYGVKD. This CDR3 region has 14 residues. With V trimmed by 10 bases and J by 1 base, 8 bases remained unmatched. CDR3 loop: CATTQGLAQETQYF. The CDR3 coding sequence is TGTGCCACCACCCAAGGACTAGCCCAAGAGACCCAGTACTTC.

This clonotype occurred many times. The chain couples TRBV10-3 to TRBJ2-3; perhaps TRBD2 as D (6 bases). CDR3 length: 12 amino acids. Germline V gene data show CDR1 as ENHRY and CDR2 as SYGVKD. Trimming took off 9 bases at V and 4 bases at J, with 11 bases between the two ends. CDR3 amino acids: CAMGTRPDTQYF. CDR3 in DNA: TGTGCCATGGGGACTCGACCAGATACGCAGTATTTT.

This clonotype showed up just once. The chain joins TRBV20-1 to TRBJ2-2, with D perhaps matching TRBD2 (7 bases). This CDR3 contains 15 residues. Trimming took off 2 bases at V and 2 bases at J, with 12 bases between the two ends. Germline-derived CDR1 and CDR2 are DFQATT and SNEGSKA (reference sequence). CDR3 coding DNA: TGCAGTGCTAGACTAGGGGGGGTAAACACCGGGGAGCTGTTTTTT. It encodes CSARLGGVNTGELFF.

The chain combines TRBV20-1 with TRBJ1-5; D gene unclear. This CDR3 has 14 residues. Trimming cost V 6 bases and J 9 bases, with 21 bases left between them. Germline CDR1 is DFQATT and CDR2 is SNEGSKA (reference sequence). CDR3 in amino acids: CSARRRAVPLPQHF. The CDR3 nucleotides read TGCAGTGCAAGAAGACGCGCAGTACCCCTGCCCCAGCATTTT.

This chain uses TRBV24-1 with TRBJ2-5; TRBD2 agrees at 14 bases. The CDR3 covers 16 residues. Germline lookup yields CDR1 KGHDR and CDR2 SFDVKD. The V and J ends lost 4 bases and 5 bases, in that order; junction bases with no gene match: 5. CDR3 in DNA: TGTGCCACCAGTGACCGGACTAGCGGGGGGTTGGAGACCCAGTACTTC. It translates to CATSDRTSGGLETQYF.

This clonotype was counted only a few times. The chain has TRBV20-1 and TRBJ2-1; D might be TRBD1 or TRBD2, each matching 5 bases. The CDR3 sequence is 14 residues long. Germline V gene lookup returns CDR1 DFQATT and CDR2 SNEGSKA (reference sequence). The germline V and J ends were trimmed by 6 bases and 7 bases, with 19 bases remaining between them. CDR3 DNA: TGCAGTGCCTTGACAGAGGGTTCGTTGAATGAGCAGTTCTTC. Its translation is CSALTEGSLNEQFF.

The chain recombines TRBV28 with TRBJ2-5; weak D call: TRBD2 (6 bases). The ends were cut back, 1 base at V and 10 bases at J, with 13 bases in the middle. Germline-derived CDR1 and CDR2 are MDHEN and SYDVKM. The CDR3 loop spans 13 amino acids. CDR3 DNA sequence: TGTGCCAGCAGTTTATTAGTTGGAGGGATCCAGTACTTC. Its translation is CASSLLVGGIQYF.

This clonotype was detected only a few times. This chain links TRBV9 with TRBJ2-5; TRBD2 might be the D (6 bases). V was trimmed by 2 bases and J by 4 bases, leaving 12 bases between them. The CDR3 is 14 amino acids. Germline V lookup: CDR1 SGDLS, CDR2 YYNGEE. CDR3 amino acids: CASSVRGIRETQYF. The CDR3 coding sequence is TGTGCCAGCAGCGTTCGCGGGATTCGAGAGACCCAGTACTTC.

The chain carries TRBV7-3 and TRBJ2-3; D tentatively fits TRBD1 or TRBD2 (5 bases each). This CDR3 spans 14 amino acids. The germline V gene encodes CDR1 SGHTA and CDR2 FQGTGA. The V gene lost 2 bases and the J gene lost 5 bases, with 11 bases spanning the gap. Here the CDR3 DNA reads TGTGCCAGCAGCTTACAGGGCCGGGGAGATACGCAGTATTTT. This gives the protein CASSLQGRGDTQYF.

This clonotype was recorded many times. The chain links TRBV12-3 or TRBV12-4 to TRBJ2-1, with D possibly TRBD2 on 6 matching bases. The CDR3 is made up of 14 amino acids. The ends were cut back, 6 bases at V and 5 bases at J, with 14 bases in the middle. Written as DNA, the CDR3 is TGTGCCAGCAGCCAACTAGCTGGTAACAATGAGCAGTTCTTC. As protein: CASSQLAGNNEQFF.